Sequencing of this T cell receptor (beta chain) was carried out in a study of T cell responses to AZD1222 COVID-19 vaccine. Study-wide context: Combined were second doses at about 4 or about 12 weeks.

The method was immunoSEQ multiplex PCR; TCRdb's version includes in-frame clones alone and lacks a portion of them. The sample carries 150,000 to 200,000 clones, approximately 90% recorded once. A note on this clone: Antigen unknown.

This CDR3 contains 17 residues. V lost 2 bases, J lost 2 bases, and 19 bases lay in between. The germline gives CDR1 MNHNS, CDR2 SASEGT. General study findings and limits: The donor group comprised mostly white British people and more females; the analysis possibly underestimated clonal diversity.

The V gene is TRBV6-1, the J gene TRBJ2-7; D is perhaps TRBD2 (7 bases). The clonotype originates from an adult in good health. The sequenced sample was peripheral blood, obtained on day 0 of AZD1222 vaccination. The CDR3 here is CASSERGGGESTYEQYF. The CDR3 DNA reads as TGTGCCAGCAGTGAAAGGGGGGGAGGGGAGAGTACCTACGAGCAGTACTTC.